Only one count was recorded for the clone carrying this T cell receptor (beta chain). The antigen remains unidentified. This specimen belongs to a study of shared clonotypes between healthy human individuals. TCRdb's table, derived via immunoSEQ multiplex PCR, lists solely in-frame clones and lacks some. Here the sample spans about 680,000 clones, 90% to 95% being singletons. The naive CD8 fraction comprised CD45RO-negative cells positively selected for CCR7 and excluded terminally differentiated effector memory CD45RA+ cells. The donor population consisted of healthy HIV-negative adults with no recent acute infections or vaccinations. Whole-study results and caveats: Some naive CD4 clonotypes, around 5%, turned up in common across several donors.

Germline V gene data show CDR1 as MDHEN and CDR2 as SYDVKM. V lost 4 bases and J 3 bases, leaving 7 bases between the germline ends. The CDR3 extends over 12 amino acids. The origin of this receptor is a young man in good health. Sequences were obtained from naive CD8+ T cells sorted from blood. The chain uses TRBV28 and TRBJ2-7; D not resolved. CDR3 sequence: CASSWVSYEQYF. The CDR3 DNA reads TGTGCCAGCAGTTGGGTCAGCTACGAGCAGTACTTC.